This TCR beta chain was found in a study of Graves' ophthalmopathy and Graves' hyperthyroidism. The study, taken as a whole, reports: Both an approximately 69% sensitivity and an approximately 76% specificity characterized the model's predictions of ophthalmopathy progression. Most thyroid-expanded clonotypes exceeding 0.001 frequency were also found in blood.

Certain patients, namely those with other autoimmune diseases, uncontrolled infections, pregnancy or lactation, were excluded. Trimming took 8 bases from V and 6 from J, leaving 10 bases between them. Germline CDR1 MDHEN, CDR2 SYDVKM. The CDR3 has 12 amino acids. For repertoire sequencing, the TCR beta CDR3 regions were amplified from RNA transcripts. Following a first-round RT-PCR that used HTBI primers, a second-round multiplex PCR was carried out. From the multiplex PCR reads, TCRdb called clonotypes with MiXCR, one entry per CDR3 protein. The sample gives hundreds of thousands of distinct CDR3 sequences, approximately 39% of which show up once; under 3.5% is in the top ten. To note about this clonotype: Its specificity is unknown.

The rearrangement links TRBV28 to TRBJ2-2, with D tentatively TRBD2 (6 bases). This receptor was obtained from an adult man with Graves' ophthalmopathy. The sample was peripheral blood. Here the CDR3 reads CASLEGPGELFF. CDR3 nucleotides: TGTGCCAGCCTGGAGGGACCCGGGGAGCTGTTTTTT.